These T cell receptor beta chains were read from a single sample in a study of graft-versus-host responses after intestinal transplantation. Here immunoSEQ multiplex PCR was the method, and the copy in TCRdb shows in-frame clones only, minus some. Found here are 20,000 or so clones, approximately 92% of them singletons; the top ten hold less than 2%. The sample consisted of PBMCs, taken less than 400 days after transplant. These receptors came from a human patient who received an intestinal transplant, so some T cells may come from the graft donor. The CDR3 runs from the conserved cysteine through the conserved F or W. D genes are given only for firm matches. Size values are once, few and many counts, or a class for expanded clones, and some rows have none.

TRBJ1-2 once TRBV2 TRBD1 CASSEIWGDRNYGYTF TGTGCCAGCAGTGAAATCTGGGGGGACAGGAACTATGGCTACACCTTC
TRBJ2-7 . TRBV28 . CASSFEYGSYEQYF TGTGCCAGCAGTTTCGAATACGGATCCTACGAGCAGTACTTC
TRBJ2-2 . TRBV10-1 . CASTKTRGGELFF TGCGCCAGCACCAAAACTAGGGGCGGGGAGCTGTTTTTT
TRBJ2-7 . TRBV28 TRBD2 CASSFGRLYYEQYF TGTGCCAGCAGTTTCGGGAGGCTTTACTACGAGCAGTACTTC
TRBJ1-5 few TRBV5-5 . CASSLVSGEGYSNQPQHF TGTGCCAGCAGCTTGGTCTCGGGGGAGGGCTATAGCAATCAGCCCCAGCATTTT
TRBJ2-7 . TRBV4-1 . CASSQALPGLSYEQYF TGCGCCAGCAGCCAAGCTTTACCAGGGTTGAGCTACGAGCAGTACTTC
TRBJ1-1 . TRBV5-1 . CASSLWQGNTEAFF TGCGCCAGCAGCTTGTGGCAGGGGAACACTGAAGCTTTCTTT
TRBJ2-1 . TRBV12-1 . CASSFRLAAYNEQFF TGTGCCAGCAGCTTTCGTCTAGCGGCTTACAATGAGCAGTTCTTC
TRBJ2-7 . TRBV5-1 . CASSLDFTGTYEQYF TGCGCCAGCAGCTTGGATTTCACAGGCACCTACGAGCAGTACTTC
TRBJ2-3 . TRBV10-3 . CAITLSGSSTDTQYF TGTGCCATCACCCTATCCGGGTCTAGCACAGATACGCAGTATTTT
TRBJ2-3 . TRBV4-1 TRBD2 CASSQVRLAGGWEDTQYF TGCGCCAGCAGCCAAGTGCGGCTAGCGGGGGGCTGGGAAGATACGCAGTATTTT
TRBJ2-3 . TRBV6-6 . CASSTRGANTDTQYF TGTGCCAGCAGCACTAGAGGAGCAAACACAGATACGCAGTATTTT
TRBJ1-2 . TRBV6-1 . CASSLRTDFYGYTF TGTGCCAGCAGTCTCCGGACAGACTTCTATGGCTACACCTTC
TRBJ2-5 once TRBV6-5 . CASSDQETQYF TGTGCCAGCAGTGACCAAGAGACCCAGTACTTC
TRBJ2-3 . TRBV28 TRBD2 CASSLTSGTTDTQYF TGTGCCAGCAGTTTAACTAGCGGAACCACAGATACGCAGTATTTT
TRBJ2-3 . TRBV4-2 . CASSHEVLTDTQYF TGTGCCAGCAGCCATGAAGTTCTCACAGATACGCAGTATTTT
TRBJ1-2 once TRBV25-1 . CASSETRGSSGYTF TGTGCCAGCAGTGAAACGAGAGGGTCCAGTGGCTACACCTTC
TRBJ1-6 . TRBV6-5 . CAIRPSSGYNSPLHF TGTGCCATCCGACCTTCTTCGGGGTATAATTCACCCCTCCACTTT
TRBJ2-5 . TRBV2 . CASSAGGRETQYF TGTGCCAGCAGTGCAGGGGGGAGGGAGACCCAGTACTTC
TRBJ2-3 once TRBV7-2 TRBD1 CASSSRQGISDTQYF TGTGCCAGCAGCTCCCGACAGGGAATATCAGATACGCAGTATTTT
TRBJ1-1 . TRBV7-9 . CASSFRNTEAFF TGTGCCAGCAGCTTTAGAAACACTGAAGCTTTCTTT
TRBJ2-3 . TRBV7-9 TRBD2 CASSLTSGGTDTQYF TGTGCCAGCAGCTTAACTAGCGGGGGCACAGATACGCAGTATTTT
TRBJ2-2 . TRBV6-1 . CACQKRGLNTGELFF TGTGCCTGCCAGAAGAGGGGGTTAAACACCGGGGAGCTGTTTTTT
TRBJ2-1 . TRBV28 . CASSLYGGPIYNEQFF TGTGCCAGCAGTTTATATGGGGGCCCGATTTACAATGAGCAGTTCTTC
TRBJ2-5 . TRBV28 . CASSLLPVPRGETQYF TGTGCCAGCAGTTTATTGCCCGTACCCCGTGGGGAGACCCAGTACTTC
TRBJ1-1 . TRBV7-6 . CASSLVGGQGEAFF TGTGCCAGCAGCTTAGTAGGAGGGCAGGGAGAAGCTTTCTTT
TRBJ1-1 . TRBV5-6 TRBD1 CASSRGQLLNTEAFF TGTGCCAGCAGCAGGGGACAGCTATTGAACACTGAAGCTTTCTTT
TRBJ2-6 few TRBV19 . CASSMDQGSGANVLTF TGTGCCAGTAGTATGGACCAGGGCTCTGGGGCCAACGTCCTGACTTTC
TRBJ1-3 . TRBV28 TRBD1 CASSWDRNPGNTIYF TGTGCCAGCAGTTGGGACAGAAATCCTGGAAACACCATATATTTT
TRBJ2-3 . TRBV14 . CASSQEGTATDTQYF TGTGCCAGCAGCCAAGAGGGTACGGCCACAGATACGCAGTATTTT
TRBJ2-7 . TRBV29-1 . CSVSSGKTGSYEQYF TGCAGCGTTTCTTCAGGGAAGACAGGCTCCTACGAGCAGTACTTC
TRBJ2-7 . TRBV4-1 TRBD1 CASSLDRGAYEQYF TGCGCCAGCAGCCTGGACAGGGGAGCCTACGAGCAGTACTTC
TRBJ1-3 . TRBV6-1 . CASSLGGAGNTIYF TGTGCCAGTTCCCTTGGGGGGGCTGGAAACACCATATATTTT
TRBJ2-1 once TRBV7-2 . CASSPTYNEQFF TGTGCCAGCAGCCCTACTTACAATGAGCAGTTCTTC
TRBJ2-2 . TRBV28 . CASTTPQGGWTGELFF TGTGCCAGCACTACCCCGCAGGGTGGATGGACCGGGGAGCTGTTTTTT
TRBJ1-3 . TRBV10-2 . CASSFQGISGNTIYF TGCGCCAGCAGTTTTCAGGGTATCTCTGGAAACACCATATATTTT
TRBJ2-5 few TRBV19 TRBD1 CASNVYRGETQYF TGTGCCAGTAACGTATACAGGGGAGAGACCCAGTACTTC
TRBJ2-7 . TRBV2 . CASSPTWGSFEQYF TGTGCCAGCAGTCCCACATGGGGCTCTTTCGAGCAGTACTTC
TRBJ2-7 . TRBV4-2 TRBD2 CASSQDRVAGVYEQYF TGTGCCAGCAGCCAAGATAGGGTAGCGGGCGTCTACGAGCAGTACTTC
TRBJ1-2 once TRBV29-1 . CSVEEGGYGYTF TGCAGCGTTGAAGAGGGTGGCTATGGCTACACCTTC
TRBJ2-7 . TRBV5-1 TRBD1 CASSLGTGGTYEQYF TGCGCCAGCAGCTTGGGGACAGGGGGCACCTACGAGCAGTACTTC
TRBJ1-6 . TRBV7-6 . CASSLGGAGQPLHF TGTGCCAGCAGCTTAGGGGGGGCGGGGCAACCCCTCCACTTT
TRBJ2-3 . TRBV9 . CASSEGTDTQYF TGTGCCAGCAGCGAAGGCACAGATACGCAGTATTTT
TRBJ2-6 . TRBV9 . CASRERYKQSRANVLTF TGTGCCAGCCGTGAGAGGTACAAACAAAGTCGGGCCAACGTCCTGACTTTC
TRBJ2-6 . TRBV5-2 . CASNVTGGTQSRANVLTF TGTGCCAGCAATGTTACTGGAGGTACACAAAGTCGGGCCAACGTCCTGACTTTC
TRBJ1-5 . TRBV9 TRBD1 CASSVGQGAGQPQHF TGTGCCAGCAGCGTAGGACAGGGGGCCGGTCAGCCCCAGCATTTT
TRBJ2-1 . TRBV6-1 TRBD2 CASSGRTSGLRNEQFF TGTGCCAGCAGTGGCCGGACTAGCGGTCTACGGAATGAGCAGTTCTTC
TRBJ1-5 . TRBV6-5 . CASSYSLYQPQHF TGTGCCAGCAGTTACTCCCTTTATCAGCCCCAGCATTTT
TRBJ2-7 . TRBV5-1 TRBD1 CASSSDRGGEQYF TGCGCCAGCAGCTCGGACAGGGGCGGCGAGCAGTACTTC
TRBJ2-6 . TRBV28 . CASSLIPGAGANVLTF TGTGCCAGCAGTTTAATTCCAGGGGCTGGGGCCAACGTCCTGACTTTC
TRBJ2-3 . TRBV2 TRBD1 CASSDLGQGTDTQYF TGTGCCAGCAGTGATCTCGGACAGGGGACAGATACGCAGTATTTT
TRBJ2-3 . TRBV28 TRBD1 CASQGTGTDTQYF TGTGCCAGCCAAGGGACAGGCACAGATACGCAGTATTTT
TRBJ2-2 once TRBV7-3 . CASSLTANTGELFF TGTGCCAGCAGCTTAACAGCGAACACCGGGGAGCTGTTTTTT
TRBJ2-7 . TRBV6-5 . CASSATGIHEQYF TGTGCCAGCAGTGCCACAGGGATCCACGAGCAGTACTTC